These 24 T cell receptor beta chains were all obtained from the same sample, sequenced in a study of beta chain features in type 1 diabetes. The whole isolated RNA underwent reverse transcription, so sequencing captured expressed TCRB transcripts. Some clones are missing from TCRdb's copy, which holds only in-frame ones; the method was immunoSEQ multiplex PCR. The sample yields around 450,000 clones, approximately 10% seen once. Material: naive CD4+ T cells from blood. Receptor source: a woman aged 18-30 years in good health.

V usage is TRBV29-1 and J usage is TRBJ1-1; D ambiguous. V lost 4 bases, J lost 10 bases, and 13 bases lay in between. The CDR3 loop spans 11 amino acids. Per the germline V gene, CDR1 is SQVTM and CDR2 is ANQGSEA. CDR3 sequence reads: CSVGPGSRAFF. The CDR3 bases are TGCAGCGTTGGTCCCGGGAGTCGAGCTTTCTTT.

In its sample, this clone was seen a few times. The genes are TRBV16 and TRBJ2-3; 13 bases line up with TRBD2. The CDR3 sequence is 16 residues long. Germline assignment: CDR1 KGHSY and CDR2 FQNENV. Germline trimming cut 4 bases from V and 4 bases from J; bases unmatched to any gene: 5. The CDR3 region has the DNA TGTGCCAGCAGCCGCCGACTAGCGGGGGGCGCAGATACGCAGTATTTT. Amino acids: CASSRRLAGGADTQYF.

CDR3 amino acids: CASSHSLGAEPQHF. The CDR3 bases are TGTGCCAGCAGCCACTCGCTTGGGGCTGAGCCCCAGCATTTT. The rearrangement links TRBV4-2 to TRBJ1-5; TRBD1 is a possible D gene (5 bases). Germline-derived CDR1 and CDR2 are LGHNA and YNFKEQ. Trimming shortened V by 3 bases and J by 8 bases, and 14 bases separated the two germline ends. The CDR3 is made up of 14 amino acids.

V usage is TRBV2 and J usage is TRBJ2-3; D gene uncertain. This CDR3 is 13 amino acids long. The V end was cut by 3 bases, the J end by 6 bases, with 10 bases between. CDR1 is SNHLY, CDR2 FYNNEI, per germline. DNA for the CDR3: TGTGCCAGCAGTGATTTGAGTGTTGATACGCAGTATTTT. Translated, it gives CASSDLSVDTQYF.

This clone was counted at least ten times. The CDR3 DNA sequence: TGTGCCATCAGCGGGACATCCAACGAGCAGTACTTC. Encoded protein: CAISGTSNEQYF. The chain is built from TRBV10-3 and TRBJ2-7, with D perhaps TRBD1 (6 bases). Per germline, CDR1 ENHRY and CDR2 SYGVKD. This CDR3 has 12 amino acids. Trimming shortened V by 6 bases and J by 5 bases, and 11 bases separated the two germline ends.

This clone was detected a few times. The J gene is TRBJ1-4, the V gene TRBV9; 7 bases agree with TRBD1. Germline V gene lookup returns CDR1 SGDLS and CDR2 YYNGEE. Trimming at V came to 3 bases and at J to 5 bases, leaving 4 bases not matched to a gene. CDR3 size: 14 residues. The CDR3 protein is CASSEGQINEKLFF. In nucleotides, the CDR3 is TGTGCCAGCAGCGAGGGACAGATAAATGAAAAACTGTTTTTT.

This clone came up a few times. The CDR3 loop reads CASSLDRVDEQYV. CDR3 nucleotide sequence: TGTGCCAGCAGCTTGGACAGGGTCGACGAGCAGTACGTC. The chain is built from TRBV5-4 and TRBJ2-7, with a weak D call TRBD1 (6 bases). Germline V CDR1 and CDR2: SGHNT, YYREEE (reference sequence). This CDR3 spans 13 amino acids. Trimming shortened V by 0 bases and J by 5 bases, and 9 bases separated the two germline ends.

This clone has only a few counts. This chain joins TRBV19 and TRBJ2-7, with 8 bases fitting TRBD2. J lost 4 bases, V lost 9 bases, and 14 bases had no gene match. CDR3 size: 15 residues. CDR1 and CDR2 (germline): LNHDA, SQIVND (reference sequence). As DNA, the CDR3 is TGTGCCAGCTGTCCAATAGCGGGAAAGGGTTACGAGCAGTACTTC. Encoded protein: CASCPIAGKGYEQYF.

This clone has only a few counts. The CDR3 reads CASSFGGGSYNEQFF. In DNA form, the CDR3 reads TGTGCCAGCAGCTTTGGCGGGGGATCCTACAATGAGCAGTTCTTC. The chain combines TRBV7-3 with TRBJ2-1; 7 nucleotides agree with TRBD2. Looked up from germline, CDR1 is SGHTA and CDR2 is FQGTGA. J lost 1 base, V lost 3 bases, and 3 bases had no gene match. The CDR3 spans 15 residues.

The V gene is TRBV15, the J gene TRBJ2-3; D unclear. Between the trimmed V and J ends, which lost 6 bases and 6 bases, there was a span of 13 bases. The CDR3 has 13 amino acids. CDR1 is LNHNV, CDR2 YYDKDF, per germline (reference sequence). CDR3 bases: TGTGCCACCAGTGACTCGGTCGCCGATACGCAGTATTTT. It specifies CATSDSVADTQYF.

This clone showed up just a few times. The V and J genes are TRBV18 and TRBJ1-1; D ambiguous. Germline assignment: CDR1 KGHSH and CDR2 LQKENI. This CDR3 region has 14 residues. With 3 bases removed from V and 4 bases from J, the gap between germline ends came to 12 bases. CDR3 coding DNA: TGTGCCAGCTCACCGGGGATCTCTCGCACTGAAGCTTTCTTT. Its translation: CASSPGISRTEAFF.

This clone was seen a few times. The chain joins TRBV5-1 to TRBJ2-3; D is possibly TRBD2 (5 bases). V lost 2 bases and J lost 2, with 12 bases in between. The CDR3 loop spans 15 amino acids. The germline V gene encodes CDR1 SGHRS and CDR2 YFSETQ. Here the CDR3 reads CASSLGGRHTDTQYF. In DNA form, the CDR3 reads TGCGCCAGCAGCTTAGGAGGCAGACACACAGATACGCAGTATTTT.

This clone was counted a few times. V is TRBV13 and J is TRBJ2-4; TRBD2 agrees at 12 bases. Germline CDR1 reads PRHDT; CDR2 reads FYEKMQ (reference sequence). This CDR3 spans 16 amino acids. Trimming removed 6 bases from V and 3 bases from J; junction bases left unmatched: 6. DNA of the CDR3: TGTGCCAGCAGGAGGGGACTAGCGGGTTACAAAAACATTCAGTACTTC. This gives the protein CASRRGLAGYKNIQYF.

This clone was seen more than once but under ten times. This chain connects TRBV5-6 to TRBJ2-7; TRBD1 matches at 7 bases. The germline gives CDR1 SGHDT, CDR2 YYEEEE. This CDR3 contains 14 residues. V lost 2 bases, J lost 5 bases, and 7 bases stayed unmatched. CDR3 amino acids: CASSFRQGRHEQYV. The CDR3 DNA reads TGTGCCAGCAGCTTTCGACAGGGCCGACACGAGCAGTACGTC.

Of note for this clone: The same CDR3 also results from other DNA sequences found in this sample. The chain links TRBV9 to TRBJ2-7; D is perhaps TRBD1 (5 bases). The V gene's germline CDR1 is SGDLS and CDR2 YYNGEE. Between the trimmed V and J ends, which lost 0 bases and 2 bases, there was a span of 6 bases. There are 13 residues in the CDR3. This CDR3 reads CASSVGQTYEQYF. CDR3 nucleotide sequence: TGTGCCAGCAGCGTAGGACAGACCTACGAGCAGTACTTC. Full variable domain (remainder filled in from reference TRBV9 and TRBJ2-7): DSGVTQTPKHLITATGQRVTLRCSPRSGDLSVYWYQQSLDQGLQFLIQYYNGEERAKGNILERFSAQQFPDLHSELNLSSLELGDSALYFCASSVGQTYEQYFGPGTRLTVT.

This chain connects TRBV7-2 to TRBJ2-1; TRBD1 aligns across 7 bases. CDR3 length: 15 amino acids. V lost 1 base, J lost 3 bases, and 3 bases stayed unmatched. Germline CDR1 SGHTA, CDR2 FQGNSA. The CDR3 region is CASSLGQGNYNEQFF. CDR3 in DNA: TGTGCCAGCAGCTTAGGACAGGGAAACTACAATGAGCAGTTCTTC.

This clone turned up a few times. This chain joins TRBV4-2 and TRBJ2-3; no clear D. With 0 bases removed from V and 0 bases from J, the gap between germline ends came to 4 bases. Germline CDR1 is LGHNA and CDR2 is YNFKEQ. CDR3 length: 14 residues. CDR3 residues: CASSQDSSTDTQYF. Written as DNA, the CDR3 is TGTGCCAGCAGCCAAGATTCAAGCACAGATACGCAGTATTTT.

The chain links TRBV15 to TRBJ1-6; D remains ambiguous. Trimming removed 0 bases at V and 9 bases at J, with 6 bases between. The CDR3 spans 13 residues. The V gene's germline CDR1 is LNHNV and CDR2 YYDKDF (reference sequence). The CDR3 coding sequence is TGTGCCACCAGCAGAGACCCCCGTTCACCCCTCCACTTT. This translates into CATSRDPRSPLHF.

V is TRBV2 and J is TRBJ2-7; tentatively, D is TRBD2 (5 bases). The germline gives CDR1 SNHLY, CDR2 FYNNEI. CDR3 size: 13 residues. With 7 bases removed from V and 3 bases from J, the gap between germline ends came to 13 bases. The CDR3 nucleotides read TGTGCCAGCAAAAAGGACTTCTTCTACGAGCAGTACGTC. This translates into CASKKDFFYEQYV.

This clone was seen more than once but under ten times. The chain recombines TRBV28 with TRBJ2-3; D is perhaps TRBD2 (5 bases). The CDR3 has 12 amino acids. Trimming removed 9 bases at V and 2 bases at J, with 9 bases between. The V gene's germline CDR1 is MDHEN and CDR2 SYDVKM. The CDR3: CASLAYTDTQYF. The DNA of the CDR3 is TGTGCCAGTCTAGCATACACAGATACGCAGTATTTT.

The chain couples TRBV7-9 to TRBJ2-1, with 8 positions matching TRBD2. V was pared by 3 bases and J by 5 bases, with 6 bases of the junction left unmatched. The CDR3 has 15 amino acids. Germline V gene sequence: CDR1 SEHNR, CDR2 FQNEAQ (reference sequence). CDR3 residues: CASSFERGYHNEQFF. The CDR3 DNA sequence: TGTGCCAGCAGCTTCGAGCGGGGGTACCACAATGAGCAGTTCTTC.

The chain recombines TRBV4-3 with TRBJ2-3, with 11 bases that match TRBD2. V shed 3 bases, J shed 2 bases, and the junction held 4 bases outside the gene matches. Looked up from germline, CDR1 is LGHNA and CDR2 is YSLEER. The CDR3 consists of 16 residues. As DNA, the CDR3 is TGCGCCAGCAGCCAGCAGACTAGCGGGATCACAGATACGCAGTATTTT. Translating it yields CASSQQTSGITDTQYF.

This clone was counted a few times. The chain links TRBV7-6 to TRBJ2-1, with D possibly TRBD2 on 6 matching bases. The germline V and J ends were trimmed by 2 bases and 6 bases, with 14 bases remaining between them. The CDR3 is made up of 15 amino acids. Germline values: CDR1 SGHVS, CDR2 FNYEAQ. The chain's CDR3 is CASSLRRDVGNEQFF. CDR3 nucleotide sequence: TGTGCCAGCAGCTTAAGGAGGGACGTAGGCAATGAGCAGTTCTTC.

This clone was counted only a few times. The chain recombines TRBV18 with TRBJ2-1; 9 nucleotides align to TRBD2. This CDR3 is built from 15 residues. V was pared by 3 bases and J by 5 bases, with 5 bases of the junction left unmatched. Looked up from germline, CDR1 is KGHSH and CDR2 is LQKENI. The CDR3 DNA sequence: TGTGCCAGCTCACCTTATCGCGGGGGGGACAATGAGCAGTTCTTC. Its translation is CASSPYRGGDNEQFF.